Following are 27 T cell receptor beta chains from one sample sequenced in a study of radiation and T cells in renal cell carcinoma. Time point: baseline pretreatment blood. The treatment is: 15 Gy SBRT to primary tumor, nephrectomy 4 weeks later. TCRdb's copy holds only in-frame clones and misses some; the assay was immunoSEQ multiplex PCR. The data hold roughly 100,000 clones, with 70% to 85% observed a single time. The sample was blood, taken from a patient whose treatment included radiotherapy and nephrectomy. The receptors come from a man aged 60-69 years with renal cell carcinoma.

This chain uses TRBV6-1 with TRBJ2-5; the match to TRBD2 covers 12 bases. J lost 3 bases, V lost 2 bases, and 4 bases had no gene match. The CDR3 totals 16 residues. In germline, CDR1 is MNHNS, CDR2 SASEGT. CDR3 sequence: CASSELAGGGEETQYF. In DNA, the CDR3 is TGTGCCAGCAGTGAACTAGCGGGAGGGGGGGAAGAGACCCAGTACTTC.

This clone was seen only once. This chain uses TRBV18 with TRBJ2-7; TRBD2 matches at 16 bases. The length of the CDR3 is 18 residues. Germline V gene sequence: CDR1 KGHSH, CDR2 LQKENI. V lost 1 base and J lost 5; bases outside the gene matches: 8. The CDR3 protein is CASSPQGLAGGHAHEQYF. CDR3 in DNA: TGTGCCAGCTCACCACAGGGACTAGCGGGAGGGCACGCCCACGAGCAGTACTTC.

V and J are TRBV10-2 and TRBJ2-1; weak D call: TRBD2 (6 bases). The CDR3 loop spans 16 amino acids. Germline lookup yields CDR1 WSHSY and CDR2 SAAADI. V dropped 0 bases and J dropped 3 bases, with 12 bases sitting between them. The CDR3 DNA sequence: TGCGCCAGCAGTGAGTCTTTAGCGGCCAGCTACAATGAGCAGTTCTTC. It encodes CASSESLAASYNEQFF.

The CDR3: CASTFGPSGEKLFF. The CDR3 DNA reads as TGTGCCAGCACCTTCGGGCCCTCGGGGGAAAAACTGTTTTTT. This chain connects TRBV2 to TRBJ1-4; D call uncertain. This CDR3 is built from 14 residues. The V gene lost 7 bases and the J gene lost 8 bases, with 17 bases spanning the gap. CDR1 and CDR2 (germline): SNHLY, FYNNEI. The full variable domain, rest sourced from reference TRBV2 and TRBJ1-4, is EPEVTQTPSHQVTQMGQEVILRCVPISNHLYFYWYRQILGQKVEFLVSFYNNEISEKSEIFDDQFSVERPDGSNFTLKIRSTKLEDSAMYFCASTFGPSGEKLFFGSGTQLSVL.

The chain is built from TRBV11-2 and TRBJ2-7; 9 bases line up with TRBD1. V gave up 6 bases and J gave up 3 bases; unmatched junction bases: 9. CDR1 SGHAT and CDR2 FQNNGV come from the germline V gene. The CDR3 consists of 15 residues. CDR3 region: CASRGRDRDFYEQYF. CDR3 bases: TGTGCCAGCAGGGGCCGGGACAGGGACTTCTACGAGCAGTACTTC.

The CDR3 loop is CASSLGLAGELSEQYF. The CDR3 nucleotides read TGTGCCAGCAGCTTGGGGCTAGCGGGAGAGCTTAGCGAGCAGTACTTC. The J gene is TRBJ2-7, the V gene TRBV5-4; the match to TRBD2 covers 10 bases. This CDR3 has 16 amino acids. The trim removed 0 bases at V and 6 bases at J, leaving 9 bases unmatched. The germline gives CDR1 SGHNT, CDR2 YYREEE (reference sequence).

This clone has just one count. V usage is TRBV7-6 and J usage is TRBJ2-3; D not resolved. Trimming took off 5 bases at V and 5 bases at J, with 8 bases between the two ends. The length of the CDR3 is 12 residues. CDR1 is SGHVS and CDR2 is FNYEAQ in the germline V gene. In nucleotides, the CDR3 is TGTGCCAGCAGCCTGTATGGAGATACGCAGTATTTT. Protein product: CASSLYGDTQYF.

This clone turned up a few times. This rearrangement joins TRBV19 to TRBJ1-5; D perhaps matches TRBD1 (6 bases). The V gene lost 1 base and the J gene lost 3 bases, with 19 bases spanning the gap. This CDR3 spans 18 amino acids. Germline CDR1 reads LNHDA; CDR2 reads SQIVND (reference sequence). This chain's CDR3 is CASSIVPRNTGINQPQHF. The CDR3 DNA follows: TGTGCCAGTAGTATAGTCCCCCGGAACACAGGGATCAATCAGCCCCAGCATTTT.

This chain uses TRBV5-6 with TRBJ2-5, with D possibly TRBD1 on 6 matching bases. The CDR3 runs to 16 residues. The V gene's germline CDR1 is SGHDT and CDR2 YYEEEE. Trimming shortened V by 2 bases and J by 4 bases, and 18 bases separated the two germline ends. The CDR3 protein is CASSFPRAGASETQYF. The DNA of the CDR3 is TGTGCCAGCAGCTTTCCCCGGGCAGGGGCGTCAGAGACCCAGTACTTC.

CDR3 sequence: CASSIFSGKRETQYF. CDR3 DNA sequence: TGCGCCAGCAGCATATTTTCAGGGAAGAGAGAGACCCAGTACTTC. The J gene is TRBJ2-5, the V gene TRBV5-1, with a weak D call TRBD1 (5 bases). CDR3 length: 15 residues. Germline values: CDR1 SGHRS, CDR2 YFSETQ. V dropped 4 bases and J dropped 4 bases, with 17 bases sitting between them.

This chain links TRBV28 with TRBJ1-2, with TRBD1 as a possible D gene (6 bases). The ends were cut back, 2 bases at V and 0 bases at J, with 13 bases in the middle. The CDR3 is 16 amino acids. The germline V gene has CDR1 MDHEN and CDR2 SYDVKM. CDR3 residues: CASSLPTGPANYGYTF. The CDR3 nucleotides are TGTGCCAGCAGTTTACCGACAGGCCCTGCTAACTATGGCTACACCTTC.

This chain uses TRBV10-3 with TRBJ2-6; tentatively, D is TRBD1 (6 bases). The CDR3 runs to 17 residues. Germline CDR1 ENHRY, CDR2 SYGVKD. Deletions cut 5 bases from V and 1 base from J, with 15 bases between. The CDR3 reads CAISPRDTVSGANVLTF. Here the CDR3 DNA reads TGTGCCATCAGTCCCCGGGACACCGTTTCTGGGGCCAACGTCCTGACTTTC.

The rearrangement joins TRBV10-3 to TRBJ2-1; 11 bases are a match to TRBD2. The J segment lost 0 bases and the V segment lost 3 bases, leaving 7 bases of the junction unmatched. CDR3 length: 18 residues. Germline lookup yields CDR1 ENHRY and CDR2 SYGVKD. CDR3 protein: CAISDPGTSGSSYNEQFF. CDR3 bases: TGTGCCATCAGTGACCCCGGGACTAGCGGTAGCTCCTACAATGAGCAGTTCTTC.

This chain uses TRBV29-1 with TRBJ2-1, with 8 bases matching TRBD2. The CDR3 spans 14 residues. The trim removed 6 bases at V and 6 bases at J, leaving 10 bases unmatched. Germline V lookup: CDR1 SQVTM, CDR2 ANQGSEA. The CDR3 protein is CSVIPGLAGNEQFF. CDR3 coding DNA: TGCAGCGTAATTCCCGGGCTAGCGGGCAATGAGCAGTTCTTC.

The chain has TRBV29-1 and TRBJ2-7; D is uncertain. This CDR3 contains 11 residues. Germline V gene sequence: CDR1 SQVTM, CDR2 ANQGSEA. The ends were cut back, 6 bases at V and 4 bases at J, with 10 bases in the middle. CDR3 DNA: TGCAGCGTACAGCAAGGGTACGAGCAGTACTTC. Amino acids: CSVQQGYEQYF.

This chain uses TRBV19 with TRBJ2-3, with 7 bases matching TRBD1. V shed 3 bases and J 9 bases; nucleotides not matched to a gene: 3. CDR3 length: 12 residues. Germline values: CDR1 LNHDA, CDR2 SQIVND (reference sequence). CDR3 sequence reads: CASSMTGSTQYF. The CDR3 DNA reads as TGTGCCAGTAGTATGACAGGGTCCACGCAGTATTTT. Supplemented by reference TRBV19 and TRBJ2-3, the full variable domain reads DGGITQSPKYLFRKEGQNVTLSCEQNLNHDAMYWYRQDPGQGLRLIYYSQIVNDFQKGDIAEGYSVSREKKESFPLTVTSAQKNPTAFYLCASSMTGSTQYFGPGTRLTVL.

This chain links TRBV29-1 with TRBJ1-1; D remains ambiguous. CDR1 SQVTM and CDR2 ANQGSEA come from the germline V gene. The CDR3 runs to 13 residues. Trimming stripped 7 bases from V and 0 bases from J, with 12 bases between. The CDR3 reads CSGHSPMNTEAFF. CDR3 in DNA: TGCAGCGGGCACAGCCCCATGAACACTGAAGCTTTCTTT.

V gene TRBV5-4 combines with J gene TRBJ2-7; 7 bases are a match to TRBD2. The J segment lost 2 bases and the V segment lost 7 bases, leaving 9 bases of the junction unmatched. The CDR3 loop spans 14 amino acids. Germline-derived CDR1 and CDR2 are SGHNT and YYREEE (reference sequence). The CDR3 DNA reads as TGTGCCAGCCGCGAATGGGGGGGGGCCTACGAGCAGTACTTC. It encodes CASREWGGAYEQYF.

This chain connects TRBV27 to TRBJ2-3; 10 bases agree with TRBD2. V lost 0 bases and J lost 6; bases outside the gene matches: 12. The CDR3 length is 18 residues. Germline V lookup: CDR1 MNHEY, CDR2 SMNVEV (reference sequence). The chain's CDR3 is CASSLSPSGSWGGDTQYF. CDR3 nucleotide sequence: TGTGCCAGCAGTTTATCCCCTAGCGGGAGTTGGGGCGGCGATACGCAGTATTTT.

The rearrangement links TRBV5-1 to TRBJ2-7; D gene unclear. Germline CDR1 SGHRS, CDR2 YFSETQ. V was trimmed by 4 bases and J by 4 bases, leaving 15 bases between them. CDR3 length: 14 residues. The CDR3 DNA is TGCGCCAGCAGCCTCGTTGATACGGAATACGAGCAGTACTTC. Encoded protein: CASSLVDTEYEQYF.

V gene TRBV5-1 combines with J gene TRBJ2-6; TRBD2 aligns across 11 bases. The CDR3 length is 18 residues. Germline V gene data show CDR1 as SGHRS and CDR2 as YFSETQ. With V trimmed by 2 bases and J by 0 bases, 4 bases remained unmatched. CDR3 amino acids: CASSFSGTSGSGANVLTF. CDR3 sequence (DNA): TGCGCCAGCAGCTTCTCCGGGACTAGCGGCTCTGGGGCCAACGTCCTGACTTTC.

The chain is built from TRBV28 and TRBJ2-2; D possibly corresponds to TRBD1 (5 bases). V dropped 2 bases and J dropped 6 bases, with 19 bases sitting between them. Germline V gene sequence: CDR1 MDHEN, CDR2 SYDVKM. The CDR3 spans 17 residues. The CDR3 DNA reads TGTGCCAGCAGTTTAAGGGGCTTCGACTCCGTTTCCGGGGAGCTGTTTTTT. Protein sequence: CASSLRGFDSVSGELFF.

The rearrangement uses TRBV5-1 and TRBJ2-5; 7 bases agree with TRBD1. CDR3 length: 14 residues. Germline V CDR1 and CDR2: SGHRS, YFSETQ. J was trimmed by 1 base and V by 4 bases; bases with no gene match: 4. The CDR3 loop reads CASSPHRGQETQYF. In DNA, the CDR3 is TGCGCCAGCAGCCCACACAGGGGCCAAGAGACCCAGTACTTC.

This rearrangement joins TRBV5-6 to TRBJ1-3; D uncertain. CDR1 SGHDT and CDR2 YYEEEE come from the germline V gene. Trimming took off 0 bases at V and 5 bases at J, with 12 bases between the two ends. This CDR3 region has 15 residues. This chain's CDR3 is CASSLAYNPRNTIYF. For the CDR3, the DNA is TGTGCCAGCAGCTTGGCCTATAACCCCCGAAACACCATATATTTT.

This clone appeared a single time. The V call is TRBV7-8, the J call TRBJ2-1; TRBD2 matches 7 bases. The CDR3 spans 16 residues. CDR1 SGHVS and CDR2 FQNEAQ come from the germline V gene. V shed 2 bases and J 5 bases; nucleotides not matched to a gene: 9. The CDR3 sequence is CASSLKAASGHNEQFF. The CDR3 DNA is TGTGCCAGCAGCTTAAAGGCGGCTAGCGGTCACAATGAGCAGTTCTTC.

V usage is TRBV28 and J usage is TRBJ2-6, with TRBD1 identical over 7 bases. Germline V CDR1 and CDR2: MDHEN, SYDVKM. This CDR3 is 17 amino acids long. After removal of 5 bases from V and 3 bases from J, the junction contained 10 bases not matched to a gene. The CDR3 region is CASSLPTGKVGANVLTF. The CDR3 DNA sequence: TGTGCCAGCAGTCTCCCGACAGGGAAAGTTGGGGCCAACGTCCTGACTTTC.

This chain connects TRBV4-2 to TRBJ1-1; TRBD1 is a possible D gene (5 bases). From germline, CDR1 is LGHNA and CDR2 YNFKEQ. There are 13 residues in the CDR3. Deletions cut 2 bases from V and 3 bases from J, with 7 bases between. The CDR3 is CASSQRDDTEAFF. The CDR3 nucleotides are TGTGCCAGCAGCCAACGGGACGACACTGAAGCTTTCTTT.